Each of the 9 T cell receptor beta chains below was sequenced from the same sample in a study of radiotherapy plus CTLA-4 blockade in lung cancer. Using immunoSEQ multiplex PCR, the repertoire was profiled, and TCRdb retains in-frame clones only, with some absent. This sample yields about 78,000 clones, of which approximately 86% are seen a single time; around 0.85% belongs to the top ten. The source was peripheral blood, collected from a patient treated with radiotherapy plus ipilimumab. The receptor source for this set is a human donor with non-small cell lung cancer who had stable disease on radiotherapy plus ipilimumab.

The chain combines TRBV7-3 with TRBJ2-3; D is ambiguous. Germline V CDR1 and CDR2: SGHTA, FQGTGA. The CDR3 length is 14 residues. V lost 2 bases to trimming and J lost 0 bases, with 6 bases between them. The CDR3 DNA follows: TGTGCCAGCAGCTTATCTACTAGCACAGATACGCAGTATTTT. Translating gives CASSLSTSTDTQYF.

The chain has TRBV2 and TRBJ2-7; 9 bases match TRBD1. With 6 bases clipped from V and 3 bases from J, the junction kept 9 bases outside the gene matches. CDR3 length: 15 residues. The germline V gene encodes CDR1 SNHLY and CDR2 FYNNEI. The CDR3 sequence is CASREAGTGFYEQYF. The CDR3 DNA follows: TGTGCCAGCAGGGAGGCCGGGACAGGGTTCTACGAGCAGTACTTC.

A few counts support this clone. The chain carries TRBV6-5 and TRBJ1-5; 7 nucleotides agree with TRBD1. Germline CDR1 MNHEY, CDR2 SVGAGI. With V trimmed by 6 bases and J by 7 bases, 6 bases remained unmatched. The CDR3 extends over 13 amino acids. The CDR3 nucleotides are TGTGCCAGCAGCCAAGACAGGGCCCAGCCCCAGCATTTT. It codes for CASSQDRAQPQHF.

The V call is TRBV5-1, the J call TRBJ2-5; D could derive from TRBD1 or TRBD2 (6 bases each). There are 14 residues in the CDR3. The germline V gene has CDR1 SGHRS and CDR2 YFSETQ. The V gene lost 0 bases and the J gene lost 7 bases, with 13 bases spanning the gap. Written as DNA, the CDR3 is TGCGCCAGCAGCTTGGGGGACACGGAGGGGACCCAGTACTTC. It codes for CASSLGDTEGTQYF.

The chain recombines TRBV27 with TRBJ2-6, with D possibly TRBD2 on 6 matching bases. V shed 5 bases and J shed 0 bases, with 11 bases lying between them. Germline CDR1 MNHEY, CDR2 SMNVEV (reference sequence). This CDR3 has 16 amino acids. The CDR3 spells CASSPGLSSGANVLTF. The DNA of the CDR3 is TGTGCCAGCAGTCCGGGACTGAGCTCTGGGGCCAACGTCCTGACTTTC.

The V and J genes are TRBV28 and TRBJ2-7, with 7 bases aligning to TRBD1. The V and J ends lost 2 bases and 4 bases, in that order; junction bases with no gene match: 8. There are 15 residues in the CDR3. Germline V lookup: CDR1 MDHEN, CDR2 SYDVKM. CDR3 DNA: TGTGCCAGCAGTTTACGCCGGGACAGCTTATACGAGCAGTACTTC. The encoded protein is CASSLRRDSLYEQYF.

This rearrangement joins TRBV29-1 to TRBJ1-1; D not certain. CDR3 length: 11 residues. With 3 bases removed from V and 7 bases from J, the gap between germline ends came to 9 bases. Germline lookup yields CDR1 SQVTM and CDR2 ANQGSEA. Here the CDR3 DNA reads TGCAGCGTTGACAGCCACCTTGAAGCTTTCTTT. The encoded protein is CSVDSHLEAFF.

The CDR3 loop is CASSESPGARVYGYTF. The CDR3 nucleotides read TGTGCCAGCAGTGAATCTCCGGGGGCGCGGGTCTATGGCTACACCTTC. The chain uses TRBV6-1 and TRBJ1-2, with a weak D call TRBD1 (6 bases). The CDR3 runs 16 residues. The V and J ends lost 2 bases and 4 bases respectively, with 17 bases between them. The germline CDR1 and CDR2 sequences are MNHNS and SASEGT.

The chain uses TRBV7-3 and TRBJ1-1; D gene uncertain. Looked up from germline, CDR1 is SGHTA and CDR2 is FQGTGA. The CDR3 consists of 13 residues. Trimming took 3 bases from V and 3 from J, leaving 8 bases between them. In DNA form, the CDR3 reads TGTGCCAGCAGCTTTCACGGCTACACTGAAGCTTTCTTT. Its translation: CASSFHGYTEAFF.